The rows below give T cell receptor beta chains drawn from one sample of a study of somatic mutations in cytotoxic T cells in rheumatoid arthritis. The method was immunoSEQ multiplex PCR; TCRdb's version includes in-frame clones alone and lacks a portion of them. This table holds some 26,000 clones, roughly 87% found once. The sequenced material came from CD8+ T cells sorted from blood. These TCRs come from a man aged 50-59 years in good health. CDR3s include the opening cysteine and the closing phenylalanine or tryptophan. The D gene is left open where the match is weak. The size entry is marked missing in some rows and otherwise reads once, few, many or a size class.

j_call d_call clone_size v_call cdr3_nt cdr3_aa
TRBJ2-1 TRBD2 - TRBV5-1 TGCGCCAGCAGCTTCACTAGCGGGGACTACAATGAGCAGTTCTTC CASSFTSGDYNEQFF
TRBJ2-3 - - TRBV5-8 TGTGCCAGCAGCTCTAGACCGGGAGATACGCAGTATTTT CASSSRPGDTQYF
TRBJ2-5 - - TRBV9 TGTGCCAGCAGCGTAGCTGGCAGTCCGGCAGGGGAGACCCAGTACTTC CASSVAGSPAGETQYF
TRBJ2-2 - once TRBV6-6 TGTGCCAGCAGCCCCGGCACCGGGGAGCTGTTTTTT CASSPGTGELFF
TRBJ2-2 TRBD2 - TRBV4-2 TGTGCCAGCAGCCAAGATGCCCGCGGGAGGGCCCCCGGGGAGCTGTTTTTT CASSQDARGRAPGELFF
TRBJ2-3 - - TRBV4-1 TGCGCCAGCAGCCAAACGACCACAGATACGCAGTATTTT CASSQTTTDTQYF
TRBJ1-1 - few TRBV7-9 TGTGCCAGCATTCCCAGGGCACAAATCACGAACACTGAAGCTTTCTTT CASIPRAQITNTEAFF
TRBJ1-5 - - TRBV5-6 TGTGCCAGCAGCTTGGGATCCCAGGGACACCTTAGCAATCAGCCCCAGCATTTT CASSLGSQGHLSNQPQHF
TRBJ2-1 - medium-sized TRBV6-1 TGTGCCAGCAGTAGGGACACCCACAATGAGCAGTTCTTC CASSRDTHNEQFF
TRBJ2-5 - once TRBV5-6 TGTGCCAGCAGCCTGGGGACCTTGGGGGAGCAGTACTTC CASSLGTLGEQYF
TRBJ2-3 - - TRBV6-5 TGTGCCAGCAGTACAGGACTCTCGGGGACAGATACGCAGTATTTT CASSTGLSGTDTQYF
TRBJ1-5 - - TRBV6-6 TGTGCCAGCAGCGACTTGGCGAATCAGCCCCAGCATTTT CASSDLANQPQHF
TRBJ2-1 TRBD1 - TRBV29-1 TGCAGCGTTGAATCCAGGGGACAGGGGGGGAATGAGCAGTTCTTC CSVESRGQGGNEQFF
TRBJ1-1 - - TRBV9 TGTGCCAGCAGCGCCGACGGGACCTTCGCGAACACTGAAGCTTTCTTT CASSADGTFANTEAFF
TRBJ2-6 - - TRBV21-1 TGTGCCAGCAGCAAAGAGTGGGCAGTAAGCTCTGGGGCCAACGTCCTGACTTTC CASSKEWAVSSGANVLTF
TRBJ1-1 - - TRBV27 TGTGCCAGCAGTTTTTTGATAGGTGGACTGAACACTGAAGCTTTCTTT CASSFLIGGLNTEAFF
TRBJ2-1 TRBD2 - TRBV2 TGTGCCAGCAGGATTGGACTAGCGGGAGCTGGTGAGCAGTTCTTC CASRIGLAGAGEQFF
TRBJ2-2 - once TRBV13 TGTGCCAGCAGCTTAGGTGCTAGGGGACGGACCGGGGAGCTGTTTTTT CASSLGARGRTGELFF
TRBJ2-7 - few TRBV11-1 TGTGCCAGCAGCTTGGGCCCGAACAACGAGCAGTACTTC CASSLGPNNEQYF
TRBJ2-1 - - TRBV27 TGTGCCAGCAGTTCTGATGTTTACGATGAGCAGTTCTTC CASSSDVYDEQFF
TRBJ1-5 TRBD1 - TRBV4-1 TGCGCCAGCAGCCAAGCCACAGGGGGTCAGCCCCAGCATTTT CASSQATGGQPQHF
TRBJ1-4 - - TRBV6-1 TGTGCCAGCAGTGGACTAGCGGGACTCAATAATGAAAAACTGTTTTTT CASSGLAGLNNEKLFF
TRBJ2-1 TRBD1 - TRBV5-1 TGCGCCAGCAGCTTCACAGGGGGGAACAATGAGCAGTTCTTC CASSFTGGNNEQFF
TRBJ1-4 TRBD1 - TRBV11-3 TGTGCCAGCAGCCAAAGACAGGGAACTAATGAAAAACTGTTTTTT CASSQRQGTNEKLFF
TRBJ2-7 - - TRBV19 TGTGCCAGTAGTATAGGTAGAGGAGACTATTTCTACGAGCAGTACTTC CASSIGRGDYFYEQYF
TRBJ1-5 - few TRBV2 TGTGCCAGCAGTGATGGGACAACAAGCAATCAGCCCCAGCATTTT CASSDGTTSNQPQHF
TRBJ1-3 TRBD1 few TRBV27 TGTGCCAGCAGTTTATACGGGACAGGGGGAAACACCATATATTTT CASSLYGTGGNTIYF
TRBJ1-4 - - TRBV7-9 TGTGCCAGCAGCGAAGCCGGTCAAACTAATGAAAAACTGTTTTTT CASSEAGQTNEKLFF
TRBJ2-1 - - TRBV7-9 TGTGCCACACGGGGGGCGATATACTACAATGAGCAGTTCTTC CATRGAIYYNEQFF
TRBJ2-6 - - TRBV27 TGTGCCAGCAGTTTCTTAACTACTGGGGCCAACGTCCTGACTTTC CASSFLTTGANVLTF
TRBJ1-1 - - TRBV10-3 TGTGCCATCACCGAAAGTGGAGGAGCGGGGACTGAAGCTTTCTTT CAITESGGAGTEAFF
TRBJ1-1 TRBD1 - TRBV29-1 TGCAGCGTTGATCTGGACAGGGCCACTGAAGCTTTCTTT CSVDLDRATEAFF
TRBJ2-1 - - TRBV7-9 TGTGCCAGCAGCCCACCACTATGGGAAAATGAGCAGTTCTTC CASSPPLWENEQFF
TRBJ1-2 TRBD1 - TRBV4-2 TGTGCCAGCAGCCAAGAAACAGGGGGCCTGGGCTACACCTTC CASSQETGGLGYTF
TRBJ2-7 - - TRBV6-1 TGTGCCAGCAGTGAGAAAGAGAGCAACGAGCAGTACTTC CASSEKESNEQYF
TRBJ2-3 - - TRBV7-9 TGTGCCAGCAGCTTAGCCCTGGCTAGCTTGGGTACGCAGTATTTT CASSLALASLGTQYF
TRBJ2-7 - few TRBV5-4 TGTGCCAGCAGCTTGCGACCCGCTGAGCAGTACTTC CASSLRPAEQYF